This T cell receptor (beta chain) was identified in a study of blood T cell repertoires in COVID-19. The germline V gene encodes CDR1 MGHRA and CDR2 YSYEKL. This CDR3 spans 15 amino acids. The V gene lost 3 bases and the J gene lost 1 base, with 10 bases spanning the gap. Produced via immunoSEQ multiplex PCR; TCRdb's table is partial and in-frame only. The sample carries around 200,000 clones, approximately 80% recorded once. The sequence derives from a human donor in a cohort sampled during active COVID-19. This chain links TRBV4-1 with TRBJ2-1; unclear D gene. Sequenced input: peripheral blood. DNA of the CDR3: TGCGCCAGCAGCCACCCGCAGGATTCCTACAATGAGCAGTTCTTC. Protein sequence: CASSHPQDSYNEQFF.